This paragraph reports one TCR beta chain. Its cognate antigen is unknown. Other DNA sequences in this specimen translate into the identical CDR3. This sample was taken from a study of cytomegalovirus exposure and HLA in healthy donors. At the level of the study: Approximately 200 million T cells yielded approximately 110 million unique TCR beta sequences in earlier analysis. Study-wide findings and caveats: A later analysis linked a missense DCLRE1C variant to TCR beta V- and J-gene trimming. Across donors, presence/absence analyses took sequencing depth to be roughly uniform.

Primers: 60 Vbeta forward and 13 Jbeta reverse. Original data processing: A later analysis tallied 75 million to 80 million unique TCR beta chains, 9.5 million to 14 million of them shared. Assay used: immunoSEQ multiplex PCR; TCRdb lists only in-frame clones, some missing. The DNA was the basis for D and trimming; V, J and clone size are from that table. The profile covers 120,000 to 150,000 clones, with roughly 73% appearing a single time and about 3% taken by the ten largest. Germline V lookup: CDR1 SGDLS, CDR2 YYNGEE. J gave up 8 bases and V 1 base, and 4 bases lay outside the gene matches. The CDR3 sequence is 14 residues long.

The source material was PBMCs. The chain links TRBV9 to TRBJ1-4, with 8 bases aligning to TRBD1. This sequence originates from a man aged 40-49 years in good health and CMV-seronegative. The CDR3 loop is CASSVQGAEEKLFF. The CDR3 region has the DNA TGTGCCAGCAGCGTACAGGGGGCGGAGGAAAAACTGTTTTTT.